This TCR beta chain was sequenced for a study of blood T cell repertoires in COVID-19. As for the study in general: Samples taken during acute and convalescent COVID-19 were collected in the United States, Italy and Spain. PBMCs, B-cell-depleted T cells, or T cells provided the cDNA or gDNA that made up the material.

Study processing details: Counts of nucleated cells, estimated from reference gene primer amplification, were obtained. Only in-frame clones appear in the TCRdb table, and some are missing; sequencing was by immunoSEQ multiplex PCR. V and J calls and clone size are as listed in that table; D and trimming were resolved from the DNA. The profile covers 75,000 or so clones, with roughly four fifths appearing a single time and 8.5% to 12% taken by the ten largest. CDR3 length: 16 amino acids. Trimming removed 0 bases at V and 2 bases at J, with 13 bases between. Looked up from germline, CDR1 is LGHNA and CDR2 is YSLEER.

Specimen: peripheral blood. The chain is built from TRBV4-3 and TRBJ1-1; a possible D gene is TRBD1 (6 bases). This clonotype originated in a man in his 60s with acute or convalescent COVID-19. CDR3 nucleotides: TGCGCCAGCAGCCAAGAACGCGACAGGAGAAACACTGAAGCTTTCTTT. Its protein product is CASSQERDRRNTEAFF.